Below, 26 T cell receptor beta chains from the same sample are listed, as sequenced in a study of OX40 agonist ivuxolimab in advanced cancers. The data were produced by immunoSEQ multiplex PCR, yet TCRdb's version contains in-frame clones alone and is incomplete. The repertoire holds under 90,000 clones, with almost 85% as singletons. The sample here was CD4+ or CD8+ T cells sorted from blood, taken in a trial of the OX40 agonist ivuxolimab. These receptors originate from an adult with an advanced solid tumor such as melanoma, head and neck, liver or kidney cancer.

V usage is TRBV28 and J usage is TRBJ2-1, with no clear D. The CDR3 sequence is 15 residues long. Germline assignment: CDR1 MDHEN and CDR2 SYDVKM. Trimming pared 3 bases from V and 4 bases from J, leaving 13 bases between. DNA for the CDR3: TGTGCCAGCAGTTTGCTCGCGAAACAATACAATGAGCAGTTCTTC. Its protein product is CASSLLAKQYNEQFF.

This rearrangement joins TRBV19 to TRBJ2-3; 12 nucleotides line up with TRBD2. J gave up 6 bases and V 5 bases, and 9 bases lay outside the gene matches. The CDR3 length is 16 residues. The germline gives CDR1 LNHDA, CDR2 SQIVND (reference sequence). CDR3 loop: CASSALAGGISDTQYF. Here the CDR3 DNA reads TGTGCCAGTAGTGCGCTAGCGGGGGGGATCTCGGATACGCAGTATTTT.

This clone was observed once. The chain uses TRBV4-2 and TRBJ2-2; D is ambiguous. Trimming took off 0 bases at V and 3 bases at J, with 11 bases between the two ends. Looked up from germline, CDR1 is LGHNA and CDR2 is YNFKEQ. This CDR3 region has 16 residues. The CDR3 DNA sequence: TGTGCCAGCAGCCAAGATGTGGGTACGGACACCGGGGAGCTGTTTTTT. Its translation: CASSQDVGTDTGELFF.

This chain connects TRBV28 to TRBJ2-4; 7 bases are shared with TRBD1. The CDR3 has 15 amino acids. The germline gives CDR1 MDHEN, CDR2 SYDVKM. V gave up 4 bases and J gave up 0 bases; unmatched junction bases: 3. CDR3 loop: CASSWDSLAKNIQYF. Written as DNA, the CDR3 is TGTGCCAGCAGTTGGGACAGCCTAGCCAAAAACATTCAGTACTTC. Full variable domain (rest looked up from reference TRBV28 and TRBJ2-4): DVKVTQSSRYLVKRTGEKVFLECVQDMDHENMFWYRQDPGLGLRLIYFSYDVKMKEKGDIPEGYSVSREKKERFSLILESASTNQTSMYLCASSWDSLAKNIQYFGAGTRLSVL.

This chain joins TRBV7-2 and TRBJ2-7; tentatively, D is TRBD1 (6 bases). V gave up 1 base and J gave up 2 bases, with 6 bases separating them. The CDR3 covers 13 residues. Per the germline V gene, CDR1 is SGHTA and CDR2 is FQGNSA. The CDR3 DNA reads TGTGCCAGCAGCTTAGGGACAGCCTACGAGCAGTACTTC. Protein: CASSLGTAYEQYF.

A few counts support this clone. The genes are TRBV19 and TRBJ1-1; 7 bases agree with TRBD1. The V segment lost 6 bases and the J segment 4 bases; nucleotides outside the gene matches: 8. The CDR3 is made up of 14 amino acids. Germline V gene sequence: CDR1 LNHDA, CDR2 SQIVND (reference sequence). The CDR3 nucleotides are TGTGCCAGTAGACCGACAGGGTTGAGCACTGAAGCTTTCTTT. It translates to CASRPTGLSTEAFF.

In nucleotides, the CDR3 is TGTGCCAGCTCACCACCGGTAAGGGGAGAGTCAGATACGCAGTATTTT. Residues: CASSPPVRGESDTQYF. The chain joins TRBV18 to TRBJ2-3; the D call may be TRBD1 or TRBD2 (5 bases each). In germline, CDR1 is KGHSH, CDR2 LQKENI. V lost 0 bases, J lost 4 bases, and 14 bases lay in between. This CDR3 is 16 amino acids long.

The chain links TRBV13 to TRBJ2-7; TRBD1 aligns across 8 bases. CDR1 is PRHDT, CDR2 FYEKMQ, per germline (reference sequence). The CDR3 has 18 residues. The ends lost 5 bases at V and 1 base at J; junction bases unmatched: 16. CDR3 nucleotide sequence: TGTGCCAGCAGCACTACCGACCTGGGGACAGGAGGATCCTACGAGCAGTACTTC. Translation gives CASSTTDLGTGGSYEQYF.

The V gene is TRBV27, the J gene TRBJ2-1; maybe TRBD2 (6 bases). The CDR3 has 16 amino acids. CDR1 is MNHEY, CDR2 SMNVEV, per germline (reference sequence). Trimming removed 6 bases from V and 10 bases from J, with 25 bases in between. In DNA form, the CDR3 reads TGTGCCAGCAGGCCCCACGGGGGAAGCGGATCGGGCGAGCAGTTCTTC. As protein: CASRPHGGSGSGEQFF.

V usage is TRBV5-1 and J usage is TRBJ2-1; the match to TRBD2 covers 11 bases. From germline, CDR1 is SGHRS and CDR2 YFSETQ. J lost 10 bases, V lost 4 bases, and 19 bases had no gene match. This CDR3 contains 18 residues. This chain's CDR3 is CASSPGGVGSGRAREQFF. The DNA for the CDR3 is TGCGCCAGCAGCCCAGGAGGGGTTGGTAGCGGGAGGGCCCGGGAGCAGTTCTTC.

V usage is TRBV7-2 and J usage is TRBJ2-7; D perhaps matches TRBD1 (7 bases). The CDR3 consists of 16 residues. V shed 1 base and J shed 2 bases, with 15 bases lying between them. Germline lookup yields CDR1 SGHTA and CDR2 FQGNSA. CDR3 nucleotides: TGTGCCAGCAGCTTAGATCGGGGGCAGGGGGCCTACGAGCAGTACTTC. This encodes CASSLDRGQGAYEQYF. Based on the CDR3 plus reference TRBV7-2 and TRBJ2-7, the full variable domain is GAGVSQSPSNKVTEKGKDVELRCDPISGHTALYWYRQSLGQGLEFLIYFQGNSAPDKSGLPSDRFSAERTGGSVSTLTIQRTQQEDSAVYLCASSLDRGQGAYEQYFGPGTRLTVT.

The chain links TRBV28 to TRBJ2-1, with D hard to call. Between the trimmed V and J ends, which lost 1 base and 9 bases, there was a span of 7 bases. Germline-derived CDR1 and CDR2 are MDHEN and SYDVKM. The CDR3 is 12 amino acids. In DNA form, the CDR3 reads TGTGCCAGCAGTTTATTATCGGGTGAGCAGTTCTTC. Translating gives CASSLLSGEQFF.

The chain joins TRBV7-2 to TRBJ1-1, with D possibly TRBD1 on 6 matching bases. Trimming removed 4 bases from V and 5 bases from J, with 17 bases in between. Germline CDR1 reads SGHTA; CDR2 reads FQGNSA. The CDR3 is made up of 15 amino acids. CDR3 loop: CASSYGQGRGTEAFF. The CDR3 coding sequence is TGTGCCAGCAGCTACGGGCAGGGCAGGGGAACTGAAGCTTTCTTT.

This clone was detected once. The CDR3 region has the DNA TGTGCCAGCAGGAACTTAGCTGGAAACACCATATATTTT. Amino acids: CASRNLAGNTIYF. This chain uses TRBV6-1 with TRBJ1-3; D is unresolved. There are 13 residues in the CDR3. Germline V gives CDR1 MNHNS, CDR2 SASEGT. The V gene lost 6 bases and the J gene lost 2 bases, with 8 bases spanning the gap.

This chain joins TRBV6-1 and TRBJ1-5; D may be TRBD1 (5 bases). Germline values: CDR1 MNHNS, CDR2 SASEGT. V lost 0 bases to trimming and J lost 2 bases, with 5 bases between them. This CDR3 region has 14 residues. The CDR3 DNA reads TGTGCCAGCAGTGAAGCGGGGGGCAATCAGCCCCAGCATTTT. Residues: CASSEAGGNQPQHF.

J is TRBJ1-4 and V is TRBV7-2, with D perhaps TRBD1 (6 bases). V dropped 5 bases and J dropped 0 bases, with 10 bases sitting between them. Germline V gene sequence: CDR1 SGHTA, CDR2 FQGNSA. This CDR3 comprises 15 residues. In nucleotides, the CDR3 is TGTGCCAGCAGCCCCGACAGGTCAACTAATGAAAAACTGTTTTTT. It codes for CASSPDRSTNEKLFF.

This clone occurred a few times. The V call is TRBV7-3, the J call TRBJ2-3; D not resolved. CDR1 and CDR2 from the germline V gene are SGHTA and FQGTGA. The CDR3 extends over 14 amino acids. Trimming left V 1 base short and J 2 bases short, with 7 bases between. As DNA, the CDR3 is TGTGCCAGCAGCTTAAACCCCCCCACAGATACGCAGTATTTT. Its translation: CASSLNPPTDTQYF.

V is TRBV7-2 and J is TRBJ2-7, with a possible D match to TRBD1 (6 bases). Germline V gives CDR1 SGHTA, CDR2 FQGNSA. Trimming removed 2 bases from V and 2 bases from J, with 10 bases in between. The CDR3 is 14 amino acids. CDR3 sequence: CASSLRYRAYEQYF. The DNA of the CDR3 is TGTGCCAGCAGCTTAAGGTACAGGGCCTACGAGCAGTACTTC.

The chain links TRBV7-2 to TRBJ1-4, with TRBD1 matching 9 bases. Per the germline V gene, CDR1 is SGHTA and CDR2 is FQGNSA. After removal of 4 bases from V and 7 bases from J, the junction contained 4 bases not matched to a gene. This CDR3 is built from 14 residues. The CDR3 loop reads CASSSDRGSEKLFF. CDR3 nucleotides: TGTGCCAGCAGCTCCGACAGGGGGAGTGAAAAACTGTTTTTT.

CDR3 DNA: TGTGCCAGCAGCCCAGCAGCAGGTCAGAGTGGCTACACCTTC. Its translation is CASSPAAGQSGYTF. The J gene is TRBJ1-2, the V gene TRBV7-8; D is undetermined. Germline CDR1 is SGHVS and CDR2 is FQNEAQ. This CDR3 comprises 14 residues. V lost 5 bases to trimming and J lost 7 bases, with 17 bases between them. The whole variable domain, filled in from reference TRBV7-8 and TRBJ1-2, reads GAGVSQSPRYKVAKRGQDVALRCDPISGHVSLFWYQQALGQGPEFLTYFQNEAQLDKSGLPSDRFFAERPEGSVSTLKIQRTQQEDSAVYLCASSPAAGQSGYTFGSGTRLTVV.

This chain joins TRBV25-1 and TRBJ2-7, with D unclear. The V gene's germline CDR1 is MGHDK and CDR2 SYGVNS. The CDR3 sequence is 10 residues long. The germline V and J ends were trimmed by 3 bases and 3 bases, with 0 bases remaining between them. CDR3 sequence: CASSDYEQYF. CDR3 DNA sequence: TGTGCCAGCAGTGACTACGAGCAGTACTTC.

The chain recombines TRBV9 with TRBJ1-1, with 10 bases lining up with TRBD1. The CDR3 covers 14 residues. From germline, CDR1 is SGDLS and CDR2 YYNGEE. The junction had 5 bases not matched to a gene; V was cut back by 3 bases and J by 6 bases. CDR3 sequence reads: CASSGQGAGAEAFF. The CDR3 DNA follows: TGTGCCAGCAGCGGACAGGGGGCCGGGGCTGAAGCTTTCTTT.

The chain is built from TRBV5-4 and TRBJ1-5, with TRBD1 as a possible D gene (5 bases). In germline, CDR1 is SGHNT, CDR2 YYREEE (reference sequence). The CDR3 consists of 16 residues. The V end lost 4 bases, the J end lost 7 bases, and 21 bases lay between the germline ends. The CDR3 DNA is TGTGCCAGCAGCGCTGGGCGTGGACCCCGGGGGCAGCCCCAGCATTTT. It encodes CASSAGRGPRGQPQHF.

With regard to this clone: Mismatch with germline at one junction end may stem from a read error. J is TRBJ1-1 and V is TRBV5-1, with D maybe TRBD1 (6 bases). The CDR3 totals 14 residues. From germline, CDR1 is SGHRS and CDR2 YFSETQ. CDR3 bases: TGCGCCGGCAGCTTGGGTATCCGGGGGCCTGAAGCTTTCTTT. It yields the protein CAGSLGIRGPEAFF.

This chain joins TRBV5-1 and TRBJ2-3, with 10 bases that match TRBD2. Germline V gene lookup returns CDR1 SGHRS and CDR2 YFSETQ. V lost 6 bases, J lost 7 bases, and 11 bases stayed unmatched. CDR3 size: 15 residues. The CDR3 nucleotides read TGCGCCAGCAAGGAGAAAGCGGGGGGGCCCAATACGCAGTATTTT. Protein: CASKEKAGGPNTQYF. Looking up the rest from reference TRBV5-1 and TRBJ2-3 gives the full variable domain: KAGVTQTPRYLIKTRGQQVTLSCSPISGHRSVSWYQQTPGQGLQFLFEYFSETQRNKGNFPGRFSGRQFSNSRSEMNVSTLELGDSALYLCASKEKAGGPNTQYFGPGTRLTVL.

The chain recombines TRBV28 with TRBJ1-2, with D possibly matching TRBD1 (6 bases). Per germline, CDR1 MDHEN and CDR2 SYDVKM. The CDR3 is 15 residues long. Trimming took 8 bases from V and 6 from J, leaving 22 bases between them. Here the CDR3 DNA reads TGTGCCAGCCTCCGATCCGGACAGAGCTTTCATGGCTACACCTTC. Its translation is CASLRSGQSFHGYTF.